The T cell receptor beta chain under discussion was sequenced for a study of blood T cell repertoires in COVID-19. Study-wide background: Sites across the United States, Italy and Spain contributed samples from acute and convalescent COVID-19. Sample material is recorded as cDNA or gDNA derived from T cells, B-cell-depleted T cells, or PBMCs.

Per the original data handling: Amplified reference gene primers provided the basis for estimating nucleated cell counts. Method: immunoSEQ multiplex PCR; TCRdb's copy keeps in-frame clones and lacks some. That table is the source of V, J and clone size, and D and trimming were worked out from the DNA. Among about 49,000 clones listed, approximately 87% were seen once. This clone was found once. The specimen sequenced was peripheral blood. The clonotype was recovered from a human donor in a cohort sampled during active COVID-19.

CDR3 loop: CASSLPSGGRQETQYF. The CDR3 region has the DNA TGCGCCAGCAGCTTACCTAGCGGGGGGCGCCAAGAGACCCAGTACTTC. The V gene is TRBV5-1, the J gene TRBJ2-5, with 11 nucleotides matching TRBD2. CDR1 is SGHRS and CDR2 is YFSETQ in the germline V gene. The CDR3 is 16 amino acids. V shed 2 bases and J 1 base; nucleotides not matched to a gene: 4.